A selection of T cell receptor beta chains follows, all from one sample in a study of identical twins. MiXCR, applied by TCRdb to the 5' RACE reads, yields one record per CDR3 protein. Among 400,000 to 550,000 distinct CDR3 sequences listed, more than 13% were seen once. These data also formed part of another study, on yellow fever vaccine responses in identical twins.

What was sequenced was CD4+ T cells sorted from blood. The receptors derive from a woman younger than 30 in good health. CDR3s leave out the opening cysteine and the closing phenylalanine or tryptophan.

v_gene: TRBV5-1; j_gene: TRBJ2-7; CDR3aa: ASSLGGRLYEQY
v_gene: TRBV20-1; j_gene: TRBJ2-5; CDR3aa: SATLGTKQETQY
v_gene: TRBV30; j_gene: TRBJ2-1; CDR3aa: AWSLETRGF
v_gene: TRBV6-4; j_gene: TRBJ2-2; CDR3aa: ASSHRDRLAGGYTGELF
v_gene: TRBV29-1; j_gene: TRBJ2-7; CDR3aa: SVSDRVTSEQY
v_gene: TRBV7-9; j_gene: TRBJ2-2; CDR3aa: ASSFDRGRSGELF
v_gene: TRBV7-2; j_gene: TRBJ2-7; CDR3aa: ASSKTTYEQY
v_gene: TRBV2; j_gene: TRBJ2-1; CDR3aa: ASSEVREQF
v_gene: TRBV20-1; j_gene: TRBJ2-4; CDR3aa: SARVHGAGENIQY
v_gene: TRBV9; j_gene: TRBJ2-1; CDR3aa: ASGGEASSYNEQF
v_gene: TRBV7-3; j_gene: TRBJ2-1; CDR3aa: ASSQAGRYNEQF
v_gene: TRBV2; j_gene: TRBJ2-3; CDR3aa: ASSEARGATQY
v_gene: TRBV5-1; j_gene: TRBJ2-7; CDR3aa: ASSEPGSLEQY
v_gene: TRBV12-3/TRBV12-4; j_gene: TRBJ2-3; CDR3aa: ASSLYGTQY
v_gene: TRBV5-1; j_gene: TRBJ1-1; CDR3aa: ASSKTGPQNTEAF
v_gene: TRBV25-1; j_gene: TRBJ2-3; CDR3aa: ASSELWPGQYTDTQY
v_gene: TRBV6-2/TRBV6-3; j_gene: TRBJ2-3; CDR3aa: ASTPPRGDTQY
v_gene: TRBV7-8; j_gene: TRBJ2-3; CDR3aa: ASSSEPLRDTQY
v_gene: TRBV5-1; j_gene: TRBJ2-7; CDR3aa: ASSLGPGTLPNYEQY
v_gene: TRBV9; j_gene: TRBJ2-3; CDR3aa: ASSVGLAGASTDTQY
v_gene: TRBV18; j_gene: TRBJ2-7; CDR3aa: ASSPFVSNYEQY
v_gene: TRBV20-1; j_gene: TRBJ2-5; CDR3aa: SVTGLAGAQETQY
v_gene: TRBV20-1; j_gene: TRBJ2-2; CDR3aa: SAPMPDRGSNTGELF
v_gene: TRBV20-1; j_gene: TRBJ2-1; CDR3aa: SARADYNEQF
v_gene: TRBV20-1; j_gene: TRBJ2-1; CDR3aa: SAREGRTSSYNEQF
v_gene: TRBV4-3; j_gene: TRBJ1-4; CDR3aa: ASSLGQNEKLF
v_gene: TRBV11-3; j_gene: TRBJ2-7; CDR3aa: ASSPWYEQY